This T cell receptor (beta chain) was sequenced for a study of cytomegalovirus exposure and HLA in healthy donors. A 120-subject validation cohort, separate from the approximately 690-subject first cohort, supplied the donors. Notes on the study in general: A list of roughly 180 TCR beta chains associated with cytomegalovirus was given. There were a few CMV-associated chains whose specificity for CMV antigens was confirmed in vitro. The classifier, whose performance was assessed in both the original and validation cohorts, reportedly diagnosed cytomegalovirus status with high specificity and sensitivity.

To note about this clone: As yet, its antigen is unknown.

Sequencing used immunoSEQ multiplex PCR; TCRdb keeps in-frame clones, though not all of them. The sample carries over 200,000 clones, 65% to 85% recorded once. This CDR3 region has 13 residues. Trimming shortened V by 1 base and J by 3 bases, and 6 bases separated the two germline ends. Germline V gene sequence: CDR1 SGHRS, CDR2 YFSETQ. The sequence was collected from a woman younger than 45 in good health and CMV-seropositive. Sequencing used PBMCs. The chain links TRBV5-1 to TRBJ2-3, with no clear D. CDR3: CASSLKLTDTQYF. The CDR3 region has the DNA TGCGCCAGCAGCTTGAAATTAACAGATACGCAGTATTTT.